A single sample gave rise to the 25 T cell receptor beta chains below, sequenced in a study of cytomegalovirus exposure and HLA in healthy donors. Primers included in the PCR were 60 Vbeta and 13 Jbeta primers. TCRdb's table, derived via immunoSEQ multiplex PCR, lists solely in-frame clones and lacks some. The sample carries 120,000 or so clones, approximately 72% recorded once. Sample: PBMCs. The receptors were gathered from a woman aged 45-59 years in good health and CMV-seropositive.

This clone was seen only a few times. V and J are TRBV6-6 and TRBJ2-7; tentative D call: TRBD2 (5 bases). The CDR3 spans 15 residues. Trimming took 0 bases from V and 1 from J, leaving 10 bases between them. CDR1 MNHNY and CDR2 SVGAGI come from the germline V gene (reference sequence). This CDR3 reads CASSYSRVGSYEQYF. CDR3 sequence (DNA): TGTGCCAGCAGTTACTCGCGGGTTGGATCCTACGAGCAGTACTTC.

J is TRBJ2-1 and V is TRBV19; D gene unclear. The CDR3 is made up of 14 amino acids. Germline assignment: CDR1 LNHDA and CDR2 SQIVND (reference sequence). Trimming pared 5 bases from V and 0 bases from J, leaving 8 bases between. The CDR3 here is CASSVSSSYNEQFF. CDR3 DNA sequence: TGTGCCAGTAGTGTTTCTAGCTCCTACAATGAGCAGTTCTTC.

V and J are TRBV7-9 and TRBJ1-4; D ambiguous. CDR3 length: 13 residues. Germline V gene lookup returns CDR1 SEHNR and CDR2 FQNEAQ (reference sequence). V was trimmed by 1 base and J by 5 bases, leaving 5 bases between them. The CDR3 DNA follows: TGTGCCAGCAGCTTAGGCCAGAATGAAAAACTGTTTTTT. Its translation is CASSLGQNEKLFF. The entire variable domain, with the rest obtained from reference TRBV7-9 and TRBJ1-4, is as follows: DTGVSQNPRHKITKRGQNVTFRCDPISEHNRLYWYRQTLGQGPEFLTYFQNEAQLEKSRLLSDRFSAERPKGSFSTLEIQRTEQGDSAMYLCASSLGQNEKLFFGSGTQLSVL.

This clone was observed a handful of times. This sequence joins TRBV11-2 and TRBJ2-2, with TRBD1 identical over 8 bases. J gave up 7 bases and V 1 base, and 14 bases lay outside the gene matches. CDR3 length equals 18 residues. Germline values: CDR1 SGHAT, CDR2 FQNNGV. This chain's CDR3 is CASSLGWVGQGGNGELFF. DNA for the CDR3: TGTGCCAGCAGCTTAGGATGGGTCGGACAGGGAGGTAACGGGGAGCTGTTTTTT.

The rearrangement joins TRBV7-2 to TRBJ1-3, with D unresolved. Germline CDR1 is SGHTA and CDR2 is FQGNSA. The CDR3 totals 16 residues. V was trimmed by 5 bases and J by 2 bases, leaving 16 bases between them. The CDR3 region has the DNA TGTGCCAGCAGCCAATTTCCGGGTATGGCTGGAAACACCATATATTTT. Protein product: CASSQFPGMAGNTIYF.

The gene calls are TRBV18 and TRBJ1-6; weak D call: TRBD1 (5 bases). V was pared by 1 base and J by 5 bases, with 9 bases between. Germline CDR1 is KGHSH and CDR2 is LQKENI. CDR3 length: 15 residues. This CDR3 reads CASSPLGGHNSPLHF. CDR3 sequence (DNA): TGTGCCAGCTCACCACTCGGGGGTCATAATTCACCCCTCCACTTT.

This clone appeared a few times. V usage is TRBV7-2 and J usage is TRBJ1-1, with D maybe TRBD1 (5 bases). The CDR3 is 14 amino acids. Trimming took off 1 base at V and 8 bases at J, with 14 bases between the two ends. Per germline, CDR1 SGHTA and CDR2 FQGNSA. CDR3 DNA: TGTGCCAGCAGCTTAGTTGCAGGGCGGTTGGAAGCTTTCTTT. It translates to CASSLVAGRLEAFF. Drawing the rest from reference TRBV7-2 and TRBJ1-1, the complete variable domain is GAGVSQSPSNKVTEKGKDVELRCDPISGHTALYWYRQSLGQGLEFLIYFQGNSAPDKSGLPSDRFSAERTGGSVSTLTIQRTQQEDSAVYLCASSLVAGRLEAFFGQGTRLTVV.

The chain links TRBV28 to TRBJ1-2; D not resolved. The V and J ends lost 7 bases and 5 bases respectively, with 11 bases between them. CDR3 length: 12 amino acids. Per germline, CDR1 MDHEN and CDR2 SYDVKM. In DNA form, the CDR3 reads TGTGCCAGCACTCCCTCTAGTTATGGCTACACCTTC. Protein product: CASTPSSYGYTF.

In regard to this clone: This may be a read error: a much more frequent sequence differs by one nucleotide. The J gene is TRBJ2-2, the V gene TRBV11-3; D perhaps matches TRBD1 (5 bases). This CDR3 comprises 14 residues. Germline V lookup: CDR1 SGHNT, CDR2 YENEEA. V shed 2 bases and J shed 1 base, with 5 bases lying between them. CDR3 sequence reads: CASSLTGNTGELFF. CDR3 in DNA: TGTGCCAGCAGCTTAACAGGGAACACCGGGGAGCTGTTTTTT.

This chain links TRBV7-2 with TRBJ1-2; TRBD1 agrees at 7 bases. After removal of 5 bases from V and 7 bases from J, the junction contained 7 bases not matched to a gene. The germline gives CDR1 SGHTA, CDR2 FQGNSA. This CDR3 has 13 residues. The CDR3 region has the DNA TGTGCCAGCAGCCTTAGGGGGCTGGGTGGCTACACCTTC. This translates into CASSLRGLGGYTF.

The chain carries TRBV4-2 and TRBJ1-1, with D uncertain. This CDR3 comprises 16 residues. V lost 4 bases and J 1 base, leaving 16 bases between the germline ends. Germline V gene data show CDR1 as LGHNA and CDR2 as YNFKEQ. CDR3 sequence (DNA): TGTGCCAGCAGCCCGGGCGGACTGTTACCGAACACTGAAGCTTTCTTT. Its protein product is CASSPGGLLPNTEAFF.

This sequence joins TRBV2 and TRBJ2-2; TRBD1 matches 8 bases. The V and J ends lost 6 bases and 7 bases, in that order; junction bases with no gene match: 13. Germline CDR1 reads SNHLY; CDR2 reads FYNNEI. The CDR3 sequence is 16 residues long. CDR3 residues: CASSPGQDLRGGELFF. CDR3 in DNA: TGTGCCAGCAGCCCGGGACAGGATCTGAGGGGCGGGGAGCTGTTTTTT.

This chain joins TRBV6-6 and TRBJ2-7; possible D gene TRBD2, 6 bases. Germline CDR1 is MNHNY and CDR2 is SVGAGI (reference sequence). This CDR3 has 15 amino acids. V gave up 6 bases and J gave up 2 bases, with 17 bases separating them. The CDR3 bases are TGTGCCAGCAGCTCTACCGGGGGTACGGCCTACGAGCAGTACTTC. It is translated as CASSSTGGTAYEQYF.

This clone has a handful of counts. The CDR3 carries no conserved terminal phenylalanine or tryptophan, so it likely arises from a read error. The DNA is omitted, as the CDR3 cannot be located on it reliably, and the CDR3 follows TCRdb's listing. The chain has TRBV5-1 and TRBJ1-1. The CDR3 comprises 8 residues, both ends counted. Germline CDR1 SGHRS, CDR2 YFSETQ. This CDR3 reads CASLSGRG.

This chain uses TRBV5-4 with TRBJ2-5, with 10 bases lining up with TRBD2. CDR3 length: 15 residues. Per germline, CDR1 SGHNT and CDR2 YYREEE (reference sequence). Germline trimming cut 3 bases from V and 5 bases from J; bases unmatched to any gene: 7. The CDR3 region has the DNA TGTGCCAGCAGCTCGGAGCGGGGGGGCGGGGAGACCCAGTACTTC. This sequence encodes CASSSERGGGETQYF.

The chain links TRBV9 to TRBJ1-6, with 11 bases lining up with TRBD1. The trim removed 3 bases at V and 10 bases at J, leaving 6 bases unmatched. This CDR3 region has 15 residues. Germline V lookup: CDR1 SGDLS, CDR2 YYNGEE. The CDR3 nucleotides are TGTGCCAGCAGCGGCGGGACAGGGGGACGATCACCCCTCCACTTT. As protein: CASSGGTGGRSPLHF.

V gene TRBV4-3 combines with J gene TRBJ2-1; 11 bases match TRBD2. The CDR3 contains 16 residues. Germline CDR1 LGHNA, CDR2 YSLEER. V gave up 3 bases and J gave up 2 bases; unmatched junction bases: 3. The CDR3, as DNA: TGCGCCAGCAGCCAGGTAGCGGGGGGGACCTACAATGAGCAGTTCTTC. Encoded protein: CASSQVAGGTYNEQFF.

V is TRBV6-5 and J is TRBJ1-2; D remains ambiguous. CDR3 length equals 12 residues. Germline assignment: CDR1 MNHEY and CDR2 SVGAGI. Trimming cost V 2 bases and J 7 bases, with 8 bases left between them. The CDR3 nucleotides read TGTGCCAGCAGTTACCCTACGATTGGCTACACCTTC. Protein product: CASSYPTIGYTF.

This clone has only a few counts. The V call is TRBV19, the J call TRBJ1-2; 7 bases agree with TRBD1. Germline loops: CDR1 LNHDA, CDR2 SQIVND (reference sequence). V shed 11 bases, J shed 4 bases, and the junction held 13 bases outside the gene matches. This CDR3 contains 14 residues. The CDR3 region has the DNA TGTGCCTCCCGAGCGACAGGGACCCTCTATGGCTACACCTTC. Amino acid sequence: CASRATGTLYGYTF.

The chain is built from TRBV18 and TRBJ2-6, with D maybe TRBD2 (6 bases). Per germline, CDR1 KGHSH and CDR2 LQKENI. The CDR3 covers 16 residues. Deletions cut 1 base from V and 1 base from J, with 8 bases between. Here the CDR3 DNA reads TGTGCCAGCTCACCACGGGGGACTTCTGGGGCCAACGTCCTGACTTTC. Its protein is CASSPRGTSGANVLTF.

The rearrangement joins TRBV30 to TRBJ1-6, with D unresolved. Germline V gene data show CDR1 as GTSNPN and CDR2 as SVGIG (reference sequence). The CDR3 consists of 12 residues. Trimming stripped 2 bases from V and 12 bases from J, with 11 bases between. The CDR3 DNA follows: TGTGCCTGGAGTACACACGGAGGACCCCTCCACTTT. It codes for CAWSTHGGPLHF. The full variable domain, its missing parts supplied by reference TRBV30 and TRBJ1-6, is SQTIHQWPATLVQPVGSPLSLECTVEGTSNPNLYWYRQAAGRGLQLLFYSVGIGQISSEVPQNLSASRPQDRQFILSSKKLLLSDSGFYLCAWSTHGGPLHFGNGTRLTVT.

This clone has more than one count but fewer than ten. The chain is built from TRBV2 and TRBJ1-1; 8 bases are shared with TRBD1. The germline V gene encodes CDR1 SNHLY and CDR2 FYNNEI. V shed 3 bases, J shed 4 bases, and the junction held 4 bases outside the gene matches. The CDR3 runs 14 residues. The CDR3 here is CASSEDRASTEAFF. As DNA, the CDR3 is TGTGCCAGCAGTGAGGACAGGGCCTCCACTGAAGCTTTCTTT.

The rearrangement joins TRBV6-5 to TRBJ2-7; 9 bases fit TRBD1. Germline V gene lookup returns CDR1 MNHEY and CDR2 SVGAGI. V lost 10 bases, J lost 3 bases, and 13 bases stayed unmatched. The CDR3 spans 15 residues. The CDR3 nucleotides read TGTGCCACCGTACCTCGGCTGGGACAGGGCTACGAGCAGTACTTC. Protein: CATVPRLGQGYEQYF.

The chain couples TRBV5-1 to TRBJ2-5; perhaps TRBD1 as D (6 bases). The CDR3 has 11 amino acids. Trimming took off 7 bases at V and 7 bases at J, with 11 bases between the two ends. The germline V gene has CDR1 SGHRS and CDR2 YFSETQ. The CDR3 DNA reads as TGCGCCAGCCGGGACACTGGGACCCAGTACTTC. It codes for CASRDTGTQYF.

V is TRBV30 and J is TRBJ2-5; D gene ambiguous. Germline CDR1 and CDR2: GTSNPN and SVGIG (reference sequence). This CDR3 spans 13 amino acids. V gave up 0 bases and J gave up 2 bases, with 7 bases separating them. In DNA form, the CDR3 reads TGTGCCTGGAGTGTAAGCCCTCAAGAGACCCAGTACTTC. This codes for CAWSVSPQETQYF.